One sample yielded the 10 T cell receptor beta chains listed below, sequenced in a study of cytomegalovirus exposure and HLA in healthy donors. The study ran its PCR with 60 Vbeta and 13 Jbeta primers. TCRdb's table, derived via immunoSEQ multiplex PCR, lists solely in-frame clones and lacks some. The data contain about 190,000 clones, 75% to 90% of them singletons. Sequencing was carried out using PBMCs. All receptors derive from a man in his forties or fifties in good health and CMV-seropositive.

DNA for the CDR3: TGCGCCAGCAGTGAACCCCCAGGGGGGAATGAGCAGTTCTTC. Translated, it gives CASSEPPGGNEQFF. The chain employs TRBV10-1 and TRBJ2-1, with a possible D match to TRBD1 (7 bases). From germline, CDR1 is WNHNN and CDR2 SYGVQD (reference sequence). The CDR3 totals 14 residues. Trimming pared 3 bases from V and 7 bases from J, leaving 13 bases between.

The CDR3 DNA is TGTGCCAGTAAACGAGGGGGGGATGTAGGCTACACCTTC. Translated: CASKRGGDVGYTF. V usage is TRBV19 and J usage is TRBJ1-2, with D perhaps matching TRBD1 (6 bases). Trimming pared 7 bases from V and 8 bases from J, leaving 17 bases between. The CDR3 spans 13 residues. CDR1 and CDR2 (germline): LNHDA, SQIVND (reference sequence). Combining the CDR3 with reference TRBV19 and TRBJ1-2 gives the whole variable domain DGGITQSPKYLFRKEGQNVTLSCEQNLNHDAMYWYRQDPGQGLRLIYYSQIVNDFQKGDIAEGYSVSREKKESFPLTVTSAQKNPTAFYLCASKRGGDVGYTFGSGTRLTVV.

The chain carries TRBV11-2 and TRBJ2-3; D is ambiguous. Germline-derived CDR1 and CDR2 are SGHAT and FQNNGV. This CDR3 comprises 11 residues. V lost 3 bases, J lost 4 bases, and 2 bases lay in between. The CDR3 nucleotides are TGTGCCAGCAGCTTCTCAGATACGCAGTATTTT. This gives the protein CASSFSDTQYF.

The rearrangement uses TRBV19 and TRBJ1-5, with D possibly matching TRBD1 (6 bases). The V gene's germline CDR1 is LNHDA and CDR2 SQIVND (reference sequence). CDR3 length: 14 amino acids. Between the trimmed V and J ends, which lost 3 bases and 3 bases, there was a span of 9 bases. CDR3 in amino acids: CASSIGGANQPQHF. CDR3 nucleotide sequence: TGTGCCAGTAGTATTGGGGGGGCCAATCAGCCCCAGCATTTT.

The CDR3 sequence is CASSISGGVWEQYF. The CDR3 DNA reads TGTGCCAGCAGCATTAGCGGGGGGGTGTGGGAGCAGTACTTC. The chain couples TRBV7-2 to TRBJ2-7; TRBD2 aligns across 11 bases. CDR1 and CDR2 from the germline V gene are SGHTA and FQGNSA. V was pared by 5 bases and J by 7 bases, with 7 bases of the junction left unmatched. This CDR3 has 14 amino acids. The whole variable domain, remainder taken from reference TRBV7-2 and TRBJ2-7, is GAGVSQSPSNKVTEKGKDVELRCDPISGHTALYWYRQSLGQGLEFLIYFQGNSAPDKSGLPSDRFSAERTGGSVSTLTIQRTQQEDSAVYLCASSISGGVWEQYFGPGTRLTVT.

V is TRBV9 and J is TRBJ1-3, with 7 bases that match TRBD1. Germline V lookup: CDR1 SGDLS, CDR2 YYNGEE. After removal of 0 bases from V and 4 bases from J, the junction contained 7 bases not matched to a gene. The CDR3 is made up of 16 amino acids. In nucleotides, the CDR3 is TGTGCCAGCAGCGTAGAAGGGACAGTCTCGGGAAACACCATATATTTT. It yields the protein CASSVEGTVSGNTIYF.

The J gene is TRBJ2-3, the V gene TRBV27; TRBD2 agrees at 9 bases. With V trimmed by 5 bases and J by 4 bases, 4 bases remained unmatched. The CDR3 length is 14 residues. Per germline, CDR1 MNHEY and CDR2 SMNVEV (reference sequence). The DNA of the CDR3 is TGTGCCAGCAGTCTCGGACTAGCGCCAGATACGCAGTATTTT. Translating it yields CASSLGLAPDTQYF.

V and J are TRBV19 and TRBJ2-2; 8 bases align to TRBD1. Germline V gene lookup returns CDR1 LNHDA and CDR2 SQIVND (reference sequence). V was pared by 7 bases and J by 4 bases, with 8 bases of the junction left unmatched. This CDR3 comprises 15 residues. CDR3 amino acids: CASKEDRVFTGELFF. CDR3 nucleotides: TGTGCCAGTAAAGAGGACAGGGTCTTCACCGGGGAGCTGTTTTTT. The full variable domain, completed using reference TRBV19 and TRBJ2-2, is DGGITQSPKYLFRKEGQNVTLSCEQNLNHDAMYWYRQDPGQGLRLIYYSQIVNDFQKGDIAEGYSVSREKKESFPLTVTSAQKNPTAFYLCASKEDRVFTGELFFGEGSRLTVL.

The rearrangement links TRBV19 to TRBJ1-4; D uncertain. Germline loops: CDR1 LNHDA, CDR2 SQIVND (reference sequence). This CDR3 is built from 15 residues. V was cut by 7 bases and J by 5 bases, with 17 bases left in between. As DNA, the CDR3 is TGTGCCAGTACCACGATTGGGTGGGCCAATGAAAAACTGTTTTTT. Amino acid sequence: CASTTIGWANEKLFF.

V is TRBV10-3 and J is TRBJ1-1, with TRBD1 as a possible D gene (5 bases). CDR1 and CDR2 (germline): ENHRY, SYGVKD. Trimming removed 6 bases at V and 4 bases at J, with 6 bases between. The CDR3 covers 11 residues. The CDR3 here is CAIRGPTEAFF. The CDR3, as DNA: TGTGCCATCAGGGGGCCCACTGAAGCTTTCTTT.